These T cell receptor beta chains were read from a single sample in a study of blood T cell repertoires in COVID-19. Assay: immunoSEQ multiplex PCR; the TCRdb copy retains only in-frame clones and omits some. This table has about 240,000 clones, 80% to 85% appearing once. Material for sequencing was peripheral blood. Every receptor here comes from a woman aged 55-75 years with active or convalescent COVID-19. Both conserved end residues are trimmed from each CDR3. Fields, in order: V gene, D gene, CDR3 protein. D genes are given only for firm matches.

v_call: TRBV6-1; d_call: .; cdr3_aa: ASSEAAWRNYGYT
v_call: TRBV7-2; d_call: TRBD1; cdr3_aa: ASSLLGGTGRHGYT
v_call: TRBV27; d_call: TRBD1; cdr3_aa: ASSPTGGKGNTIY
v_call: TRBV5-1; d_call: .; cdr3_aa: ASSSGRGAYTGELF
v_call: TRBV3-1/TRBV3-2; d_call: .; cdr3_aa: ASSQDSTGSGQPQH
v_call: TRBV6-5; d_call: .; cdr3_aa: ASKQSYEQY
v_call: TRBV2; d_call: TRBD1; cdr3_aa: ASRAGTGGSLAQPQH
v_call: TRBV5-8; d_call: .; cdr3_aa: ASSLSGGGAEAF
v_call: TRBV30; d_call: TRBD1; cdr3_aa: AWSRDRPYNEQF
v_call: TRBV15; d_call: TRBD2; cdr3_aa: ATSRGSEIAGGLRNEQF
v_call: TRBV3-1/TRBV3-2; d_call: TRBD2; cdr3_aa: ASSRASGLAGGQDTQY
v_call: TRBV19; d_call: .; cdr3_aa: ASSPDGRGRSYT
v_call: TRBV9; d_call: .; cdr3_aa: ASSLQDLNYNEQF
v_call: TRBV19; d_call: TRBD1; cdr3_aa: ASRGGQGAWETQY
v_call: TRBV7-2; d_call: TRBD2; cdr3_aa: ASSLVKLAGTNTGELF
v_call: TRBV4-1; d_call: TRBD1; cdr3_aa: ASSPTRGQGNYGYT
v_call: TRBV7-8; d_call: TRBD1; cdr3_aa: ASSLVGTGGETQY
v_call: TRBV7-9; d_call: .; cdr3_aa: ASSLAAPSGQY
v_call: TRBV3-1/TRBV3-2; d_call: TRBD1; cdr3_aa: ASSQAAGGDSYGYT
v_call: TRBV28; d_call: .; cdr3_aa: ASRGVGGNTIY
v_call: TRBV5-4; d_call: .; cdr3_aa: ASSLGGRGSAYTEAF
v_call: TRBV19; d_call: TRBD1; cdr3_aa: ASSIEAGGSTDTQY
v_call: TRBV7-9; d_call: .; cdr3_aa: ASSRQTADTEAF
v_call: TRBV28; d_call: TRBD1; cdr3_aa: ASSPGQATYEQY
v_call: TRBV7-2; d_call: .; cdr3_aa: ASSGRTEAGNTIY
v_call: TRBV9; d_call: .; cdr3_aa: ASSVEVGGSGYGYT
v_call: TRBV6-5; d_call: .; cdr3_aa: ASTTVGSSYNEQF
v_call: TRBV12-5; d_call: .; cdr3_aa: ASGRDRSAYNEQF
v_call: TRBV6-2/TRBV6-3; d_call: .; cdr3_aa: ASSYRGSNYGYT
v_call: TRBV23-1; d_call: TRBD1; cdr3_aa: ASSQPRTGGAGTEAF
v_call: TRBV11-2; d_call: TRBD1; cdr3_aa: ASSDSDRGNEKLF
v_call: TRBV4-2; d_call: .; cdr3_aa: ASSQAFTGDGANVLT
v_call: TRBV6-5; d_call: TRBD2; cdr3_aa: ASTQGTSDYEQY
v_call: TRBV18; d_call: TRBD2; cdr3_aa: ATAGGRSTDTQY
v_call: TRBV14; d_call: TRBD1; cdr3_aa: ASSLIGTAPYGYT
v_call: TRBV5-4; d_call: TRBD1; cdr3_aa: ASSSGQGAYVNTEAF
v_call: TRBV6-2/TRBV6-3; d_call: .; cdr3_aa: ASTPTGSYYGYT
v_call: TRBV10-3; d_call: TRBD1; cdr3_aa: AISKTTGGASYEQY
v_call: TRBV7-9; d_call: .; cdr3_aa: ASRPTPGDANTGELF
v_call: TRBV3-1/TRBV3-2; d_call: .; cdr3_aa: ASSQGPRNTIY
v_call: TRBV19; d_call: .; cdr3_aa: ASSIQGFGETQY
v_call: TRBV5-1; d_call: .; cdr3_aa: ASSQLRQKDGYT
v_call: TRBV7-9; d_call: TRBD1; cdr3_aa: ASRSMTAGGETEAF
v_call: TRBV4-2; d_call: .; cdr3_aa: ASSQRSGSGGEQF
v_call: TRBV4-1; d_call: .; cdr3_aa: ASSPQGRVTEAF
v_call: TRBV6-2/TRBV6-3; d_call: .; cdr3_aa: ASSNGGDYGYT
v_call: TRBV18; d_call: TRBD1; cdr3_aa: ASSPGSDRAYGYT
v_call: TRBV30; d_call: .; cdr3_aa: AWSTRGNQPQH
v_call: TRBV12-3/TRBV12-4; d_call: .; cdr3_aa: ASSEELLETQY
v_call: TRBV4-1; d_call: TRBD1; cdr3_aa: ASSQEGTGRLNTEAF
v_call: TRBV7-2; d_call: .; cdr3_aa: ASSSNTRTEAF
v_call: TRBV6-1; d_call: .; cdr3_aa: ASSQDNGYT